These T cell receptor beta chains were read from a single sample in a study of metastatic and nonmetastatic thyroid tumors. TCRdb used MiXCR to call clones anew from the PCR reads. The repertoire has about 40,000 clones, 16% of them found once; the top ten carry over 3.5%. The sample comprised blood. All receptors derive from a female donor with papillary thyroid cancer or a benign thyroid nodule (not recorded which). Some clones in this sample may be carry-over from other donors' samples. CDR3s leave out the opening cysteine and the closing phenylalanine or tryptophan. Each record gives: J gene, CDR3 length, V gene, CDR3 protein.

>TRBJ1-1|13|TRBV7-6
ASSLGPGGDTEAF
>TRBJ1-2|13|TRBV12-3/TRBV12-4
ASSHLAGTVYVYT
>TRBJ1-1|13|TRBV20-1
SASQSRAVSWYAF
>TRBJ2-1|14|TRBV6-6
ASSRRTSGSSHEQF
>TRBJ2-7|12|TRBV7-2
ASSLSGISYEQY
>TRBJ1-1|13|TRBV7-3
ASSLSENPNTEAF
>TRBJ2-1|15|TRBV7-9
ASSLDPGQGSYNEQF
>TRBJ2-7|10|TRBV4-1
ASSRPLGEQY
>TRBJ1-2|12|TRBV5-1
ASSLADSNYGYT
>TRBJ2-1|14|TRBV24-1
ATSDLDRGTYNEQF
>TRBJ1-2|13|TRBV30
AWSALHAAPGGYT
>TRBJ2-2|12|TRBV27
ASSRTGKAVELF
>TRBJ1-6|14|TRBV12-3/TRBV12-4
ASRGQGVSYNSPLH
>TRBJ2-7|13|TRBV13
ASSPPSGGSYEQY
>TRBJ2-7|16|TRBV11-2
ASSGGGTSGRNFHEQY
>TRBJ2-5|14|TRBV9
ASSVTVDAVQETQY
>TRBJ1-2|14|TRBV4-1
ASSQLPGQGAGGYT
>TRBJ1-4|12|TRBV9
ASSVDGYNEKLF
>TRBJ1-2|12|TRBV2
ASSISTGGGGYT
>TRBJ2-5|9|TRBV9
ASSLDETQY
>TRBJ2-3|12|TRBV20-1
SVGTSGIADTQY
>TRBJ1-1|13|TRBV6-1
ASSRTGRRNTEAF
>TRBJ1-6|13|TRBV28
AIYGGDRVNSPLH
>TRBJ2-3|16|TRBV4-1
ASSQVRGRDPSTDTQY
>TRBJ2-2|13|TRBV30
AWSRLAGNTGELF
>TRBJ2-2|12|TRBV11-2
ASSLVRATGELF
>TRBJ2-7|13|TRBV20-1
SARGTGTGTNEQY
>TRBJ2-3|10|TRBV20-1
SASQGLDTQY
>TRBJ2-1|14|TRBV3-1
ASSQVPAGVANEQF
>TRBJ1-3|14|TRBV28
ASSPATGTSGNTIY
>TRBJ2-7|12|TRBV20-1
SAVGRGNSYEQY
>TRBJ1-1|13|TRBV11-2
ASSSSMGPNTEAF
>TRBJ2-2|16|TRBV7-9
ASSLSGRGATNTGELF
>TRBJ2-1|9|TRBV12-3/TRBV12-4
ASGGANYQF
>TRBJ1-1|14|TRBV19
ASSPSDRGWNTEAF
>TRBJ2-7|10|TRBV7-9
ASSSQGYEQY
>TRBJ2-1|11|TRBV28
ASSYGGADEQF
>TRBJ2-5|14|TRBV20-1
SAPYRPAGKKETQY
>TRBJ2-1|13|TRBV19
ASRFTSATYNEQF
>TRBJ1-1|10|TRBV12-3/TRBV12-4
ASLGQGTEAF
>TRBJ2-7|12|TRBV9
ASSVTSGSYEQY
>TRBJ2-7|12|TRBV19
ASSMGLGRYEQY
>TRBJ2-7|9|TRBV24-1
ATSDSRTGI
>TRBJ2-7|12|TRBV5-6
ASSDDDGSYEQY
>TRBJ1-1|11|TRBV30
AWSVLYNTEAF
>TRBJ1-3|13|TRBV10-1
ALTRDLLSGNTIY
>TRBJ2-2|12|TRBV20-1
SVAPDRGIGELF
>TRBJ2-1|13|TRBV4-1
ASSQDGQGYNEQF
>TRBJ2-5|9|TRBV20-1
SAQHQETQY
>TRBJ1-2|12|TRBV20-1
SASGDLLNYGYT
>TRBJ2-3|12|TRBV7-2
ASSYGQGTDTQY
>TRBJ2-7|11|TRBV7-9
ASIYQGSYEQY
>TRBJ2-5|14|TRBV30
AWSVQGGGVRETQY